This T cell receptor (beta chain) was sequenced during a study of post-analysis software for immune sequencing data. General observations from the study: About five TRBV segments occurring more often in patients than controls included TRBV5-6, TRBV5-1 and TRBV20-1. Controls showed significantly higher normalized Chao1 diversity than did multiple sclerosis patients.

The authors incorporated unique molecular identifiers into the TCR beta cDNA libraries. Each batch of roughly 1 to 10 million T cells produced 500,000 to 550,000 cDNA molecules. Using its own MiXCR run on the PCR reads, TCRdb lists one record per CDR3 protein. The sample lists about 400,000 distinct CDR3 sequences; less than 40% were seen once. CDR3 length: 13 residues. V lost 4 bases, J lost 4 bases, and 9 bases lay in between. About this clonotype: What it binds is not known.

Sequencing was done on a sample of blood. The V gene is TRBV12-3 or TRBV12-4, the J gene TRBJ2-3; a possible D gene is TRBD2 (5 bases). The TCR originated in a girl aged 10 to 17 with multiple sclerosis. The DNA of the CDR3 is TGTGCCAGCAGTTCGGAACTAGCAGATACGCAGTATTTT. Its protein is CASSSELADTQYF.